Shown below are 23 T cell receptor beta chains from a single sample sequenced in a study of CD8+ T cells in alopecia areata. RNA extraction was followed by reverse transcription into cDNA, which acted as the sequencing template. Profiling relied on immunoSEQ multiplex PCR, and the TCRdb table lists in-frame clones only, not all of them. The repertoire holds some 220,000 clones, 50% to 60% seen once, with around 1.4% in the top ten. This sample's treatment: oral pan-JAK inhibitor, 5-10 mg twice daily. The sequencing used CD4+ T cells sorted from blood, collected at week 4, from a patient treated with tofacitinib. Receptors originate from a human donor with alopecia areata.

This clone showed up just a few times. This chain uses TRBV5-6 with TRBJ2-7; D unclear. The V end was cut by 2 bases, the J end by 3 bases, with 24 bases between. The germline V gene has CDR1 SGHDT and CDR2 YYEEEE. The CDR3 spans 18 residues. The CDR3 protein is CASSFGRQVTTGGYEQYF. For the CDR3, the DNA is TGTGCCAGCAGCTTCGGGCGGCAGGTGACAACGGGTGGCTACGAGCAGTACTTC.

CDR3 nucleotides: TGTGCCAGCAGCCCCGGACACAACTATGGCTACACCTTC. It translates to CASSPGHNYGYTF. The rearrangement uses TRBV7-3 and TRBJ1-2; possibly TRBD1 for D (5 bases). Germline V gene sequence: CDR1 SGHTA, CDR2 FQGTGA. The CDR3 is made up of 13 amino acids. The ends were cut back, 5 bases at V and 2 bases at J, with 9 bases in the middle.

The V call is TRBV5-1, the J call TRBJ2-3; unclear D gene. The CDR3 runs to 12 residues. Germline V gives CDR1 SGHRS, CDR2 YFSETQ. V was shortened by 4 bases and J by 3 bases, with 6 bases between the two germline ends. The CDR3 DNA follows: TGCGCCAGCAGCGTTGGGACAGATACGCAGTATTTT. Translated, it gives CASSVGTDTQYF.

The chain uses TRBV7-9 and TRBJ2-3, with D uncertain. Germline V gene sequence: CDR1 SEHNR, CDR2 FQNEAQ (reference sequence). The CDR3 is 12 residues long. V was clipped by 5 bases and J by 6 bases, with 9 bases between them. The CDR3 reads CASSRTGDTQYF. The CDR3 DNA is TGTGCCAGCAGCCGTACTGGTGATACGCAGTATTTT.

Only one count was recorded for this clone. As DNA, the CDR3 is TGTGCCAGCAGTGAAGCGCCCTATGAAGCTTTCTTT. As protein: CASSEAPYEAFF. The V and J genes are TRBV2 and TRBJ1-1; D is undetermined. The germline V gene encodes CDR1 SNHLY and CDR2 FYNNEI. CDR3 length: 12 residues. The V and J ends lost 0 bases and 7 bases respectively, with 6 bases between them.

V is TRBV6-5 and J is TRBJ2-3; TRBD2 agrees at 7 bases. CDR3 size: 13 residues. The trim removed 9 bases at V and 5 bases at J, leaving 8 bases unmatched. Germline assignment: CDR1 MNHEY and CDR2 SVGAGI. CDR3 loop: CASRRDYIDTQYF. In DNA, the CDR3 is TGTGCCAGTCGACGGGACTACATAGATACGCAGTATTTT.

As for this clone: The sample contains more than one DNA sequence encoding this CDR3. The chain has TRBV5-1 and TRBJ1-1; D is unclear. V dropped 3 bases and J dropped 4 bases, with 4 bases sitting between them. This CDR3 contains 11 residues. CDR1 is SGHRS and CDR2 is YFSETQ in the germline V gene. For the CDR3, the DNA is TGCGCCAGCAGCTCCTCCACTGAAGCTTTCTTT. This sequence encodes CASSSSTEAFF.

The CDR3 loop is CASSQAGYTDTQYF. Written as DNA, the CDR3 is TGCGCCAGCAGCCAAGCGGGGTACACAGATACGCAGTATTTT. V gene TRBV4-3 combines with J gene TRBJ2-3, with D tentatively TRBD2 (5 bases). The V gene lost 1 base and the J gene lost 2 bases, with 7 bases spanning the gap. This CDR3 comprises 14 residues. Germline V gives CDR1 LGHNA, CDR2 YSLEER.

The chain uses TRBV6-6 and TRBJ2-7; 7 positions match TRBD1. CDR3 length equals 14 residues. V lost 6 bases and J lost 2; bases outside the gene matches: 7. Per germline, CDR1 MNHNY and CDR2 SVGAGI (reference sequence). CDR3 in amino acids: CASSSDQGAYEQYF. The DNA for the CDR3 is TGTGCCAGCAGCAGCGATCAGGGGGCCTACGAGCAGTACTTC.

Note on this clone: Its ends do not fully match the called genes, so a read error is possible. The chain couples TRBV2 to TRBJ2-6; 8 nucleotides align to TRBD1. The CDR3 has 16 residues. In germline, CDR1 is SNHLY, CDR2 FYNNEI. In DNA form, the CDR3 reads TGTGCCAGCCTCGACAGGGGCGGAGTTGGGGCCAACGTCCTGGCTTTC. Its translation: CASLDRGGVGANVLAF.

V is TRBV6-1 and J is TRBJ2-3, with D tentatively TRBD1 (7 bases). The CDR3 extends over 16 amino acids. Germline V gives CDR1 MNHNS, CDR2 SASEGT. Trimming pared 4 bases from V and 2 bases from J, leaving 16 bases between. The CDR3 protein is CASSGRGDSHTDTQYF. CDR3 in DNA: TGTGCCAGCAGTGGAAGGGGGGACAGCCACACAGATACGCAGTATTTT.

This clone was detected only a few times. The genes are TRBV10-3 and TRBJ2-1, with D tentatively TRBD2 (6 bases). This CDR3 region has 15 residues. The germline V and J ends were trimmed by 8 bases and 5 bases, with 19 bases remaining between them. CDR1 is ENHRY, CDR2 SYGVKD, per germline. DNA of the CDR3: TGTGCCATCGGCCCCACTGGGGGGACCGACAATGAGCAGTTCTTC. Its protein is CAIGPTGGTDNEQFF.

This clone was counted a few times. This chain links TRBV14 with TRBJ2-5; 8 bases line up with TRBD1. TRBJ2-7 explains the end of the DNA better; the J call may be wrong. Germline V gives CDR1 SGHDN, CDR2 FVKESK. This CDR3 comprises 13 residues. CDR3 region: CASSQWTGYEQYF. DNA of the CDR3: TGTGCCAGCAGCCAGTGGACAGGGTACGAGCAGTACTTC.

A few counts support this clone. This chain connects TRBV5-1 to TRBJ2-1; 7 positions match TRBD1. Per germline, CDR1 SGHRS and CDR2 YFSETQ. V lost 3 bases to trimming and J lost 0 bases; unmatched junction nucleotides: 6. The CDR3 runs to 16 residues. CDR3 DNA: TGCGCCAGCAGCTCATCGACAGGGAGCTCCTACAATGAGCAGTTCTTC. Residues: CASSSSTGSSYNEQFF. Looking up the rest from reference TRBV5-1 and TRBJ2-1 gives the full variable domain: KAGVTQTPRYLIKTRGQQVTLSCSPISGHRSVSWYQQTPGQGLQFLFEYFSETQRNKGNFPGRFSGRQFSNSRSEMNVSTLELGDSALYLCASSSSTGSSYNEQFFGPGTRLTVL.

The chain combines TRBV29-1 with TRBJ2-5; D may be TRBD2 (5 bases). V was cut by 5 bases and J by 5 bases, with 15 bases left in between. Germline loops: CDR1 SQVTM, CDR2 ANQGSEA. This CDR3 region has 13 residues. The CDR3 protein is CSVLGPGVETQYF. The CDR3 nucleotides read TGCAGCGTTCTAGGACCCGGGGTGGAGACCCAGTACTTC.

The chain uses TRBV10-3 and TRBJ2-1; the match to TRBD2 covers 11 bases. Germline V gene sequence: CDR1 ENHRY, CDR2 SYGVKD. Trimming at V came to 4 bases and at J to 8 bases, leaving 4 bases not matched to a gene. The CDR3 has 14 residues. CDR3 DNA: TGTGCCATCAGTGGCACTAGCGGGGGCTATGAGCAGTTCTTC. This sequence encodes CAISGTSGGYEQFF.

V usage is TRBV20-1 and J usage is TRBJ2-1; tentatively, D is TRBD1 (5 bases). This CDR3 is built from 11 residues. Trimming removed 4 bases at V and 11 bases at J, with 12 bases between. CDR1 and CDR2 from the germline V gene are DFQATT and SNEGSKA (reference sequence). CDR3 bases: TGCAGTGCTAATACAGGTCCCCAGCAGTTCTTC. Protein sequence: CSANTGPQQFF.

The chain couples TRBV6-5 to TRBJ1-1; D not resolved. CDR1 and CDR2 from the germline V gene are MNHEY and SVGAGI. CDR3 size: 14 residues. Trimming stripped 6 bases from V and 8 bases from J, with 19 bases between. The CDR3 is CASSPSVVRAEAFF. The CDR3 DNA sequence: TGTGCCAGCAGCCCCTCCGTTGTGAGGGCGGAAGCTTTCTTT.

CDR3 bases: TGTGCCAGCAGTTTATCCGGGACAGTGAAGACCCAGTACTTC. It encodes CASSLSGTVKTQYF. The chain couples TRBV27 to TRBJ2-5; 7 positions agree with TRBD1. Trimming removed 0 bases from V and 6 bases from J; junction bases left unmatched: 4. In germline, CDR1 is MNHEY, CDR2 SMNVEV (reference sequence). CDR3 length equals 14 residues.

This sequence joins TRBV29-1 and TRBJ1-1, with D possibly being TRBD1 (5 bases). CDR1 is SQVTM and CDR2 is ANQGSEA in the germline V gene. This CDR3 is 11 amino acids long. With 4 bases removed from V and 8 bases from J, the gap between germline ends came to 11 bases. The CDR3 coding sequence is TGCAGCGTTGGAGGCGGGGCCGAAGCTTTCTTT. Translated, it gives CSVGGGAEAFF.

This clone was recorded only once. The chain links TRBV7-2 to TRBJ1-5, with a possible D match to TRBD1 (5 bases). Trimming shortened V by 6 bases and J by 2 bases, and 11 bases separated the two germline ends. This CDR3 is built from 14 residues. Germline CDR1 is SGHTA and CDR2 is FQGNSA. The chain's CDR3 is CASSPRDGNQPQHF. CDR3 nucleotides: TGTGCCAGCAGTCCACGGGACGGCAATCAGCCCCAGCATTTT.

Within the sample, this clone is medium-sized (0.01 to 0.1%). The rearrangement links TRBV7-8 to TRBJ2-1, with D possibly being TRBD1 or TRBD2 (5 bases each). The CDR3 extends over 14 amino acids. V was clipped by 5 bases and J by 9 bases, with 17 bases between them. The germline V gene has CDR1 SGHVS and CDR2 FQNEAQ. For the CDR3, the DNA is TGTGCCAGCAGCGTTAGCCGTACCGGGACTGAGCAGTTCTTC. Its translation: CASSVSRTGTEQFF.

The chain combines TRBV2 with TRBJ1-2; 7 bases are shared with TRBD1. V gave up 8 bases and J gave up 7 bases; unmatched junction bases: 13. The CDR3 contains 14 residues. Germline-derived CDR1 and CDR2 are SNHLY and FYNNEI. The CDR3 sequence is CASSRTGVDRGYTF. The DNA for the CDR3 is TGTGCCAGCTCCAGGACAGGCGTTGATCGTGGCTACACCTTC.